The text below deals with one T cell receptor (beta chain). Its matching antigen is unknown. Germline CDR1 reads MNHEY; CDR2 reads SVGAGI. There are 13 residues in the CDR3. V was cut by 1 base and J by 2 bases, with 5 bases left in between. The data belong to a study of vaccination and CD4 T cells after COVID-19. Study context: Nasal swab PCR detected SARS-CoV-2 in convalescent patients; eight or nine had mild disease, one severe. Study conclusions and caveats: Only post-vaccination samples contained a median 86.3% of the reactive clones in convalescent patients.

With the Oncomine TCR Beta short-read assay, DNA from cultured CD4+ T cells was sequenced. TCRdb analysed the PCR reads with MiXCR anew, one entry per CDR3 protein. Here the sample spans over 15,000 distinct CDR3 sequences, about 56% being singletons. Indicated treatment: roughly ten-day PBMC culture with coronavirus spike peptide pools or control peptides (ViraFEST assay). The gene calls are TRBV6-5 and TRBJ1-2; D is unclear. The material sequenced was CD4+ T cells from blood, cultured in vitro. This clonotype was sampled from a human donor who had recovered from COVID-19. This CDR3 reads CASSYWANYGYTF. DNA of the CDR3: TGTGCCAGCAGTTACTGGGCAAACTATGGCTACACCTTC.